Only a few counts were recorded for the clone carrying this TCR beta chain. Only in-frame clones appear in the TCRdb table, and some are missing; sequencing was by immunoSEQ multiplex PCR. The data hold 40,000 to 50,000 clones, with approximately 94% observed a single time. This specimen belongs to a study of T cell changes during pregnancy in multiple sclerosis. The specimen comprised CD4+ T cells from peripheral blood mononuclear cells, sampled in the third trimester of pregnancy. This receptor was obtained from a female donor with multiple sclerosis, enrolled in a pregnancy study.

CDR3 sequence (DNA): TGTGCCAGCAGCTTAGGGGGACAGAATTCACCCCTCCACTTT. It specifies CASSLGGQNSPLHF. The rearrangement links TRBV7-3 to TRBJ1-6; the match to TRBD1 covers 7 bases. Germline V gives CDR1 SGHTA, CDR2 FQGTGA. V lost 2 bases and J lost 7; bases outside the gene matches: 2. The CDR3 runs to 14 residues.